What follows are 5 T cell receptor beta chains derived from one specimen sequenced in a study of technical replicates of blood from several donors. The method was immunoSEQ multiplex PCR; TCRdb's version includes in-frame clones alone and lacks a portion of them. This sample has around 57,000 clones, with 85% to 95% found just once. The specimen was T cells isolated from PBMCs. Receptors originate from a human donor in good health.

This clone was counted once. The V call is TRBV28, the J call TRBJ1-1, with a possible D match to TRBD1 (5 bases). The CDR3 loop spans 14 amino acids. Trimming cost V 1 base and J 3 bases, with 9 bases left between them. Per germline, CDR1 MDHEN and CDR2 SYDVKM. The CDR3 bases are TGTGCCAGCAGTTTATCCCAGGGTGACACTGAAGCTTTCTTT. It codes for CASSLSQGDTEAFF.

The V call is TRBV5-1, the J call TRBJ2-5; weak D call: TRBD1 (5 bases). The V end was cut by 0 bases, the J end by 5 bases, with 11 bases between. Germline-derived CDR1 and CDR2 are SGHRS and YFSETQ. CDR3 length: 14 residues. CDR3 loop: CASSLARAGETQYF. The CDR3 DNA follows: TGCGCCAGCAGCTTGGCAAGGGCAGGGGAGACCCAGTACTTC.

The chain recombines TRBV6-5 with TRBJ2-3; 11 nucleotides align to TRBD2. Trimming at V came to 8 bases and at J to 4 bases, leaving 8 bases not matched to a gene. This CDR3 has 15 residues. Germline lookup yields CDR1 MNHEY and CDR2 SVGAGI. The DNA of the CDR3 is TGTGCCAGCGGAAAACTAGCGGGAGCGGCAGATACGCAGTATTTT. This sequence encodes CASGKLAGAADTQYF.

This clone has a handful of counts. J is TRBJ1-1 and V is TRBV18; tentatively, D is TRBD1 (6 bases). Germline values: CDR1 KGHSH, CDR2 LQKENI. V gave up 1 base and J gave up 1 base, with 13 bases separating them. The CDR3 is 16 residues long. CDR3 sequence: CASSPLQGEGNTEAFF. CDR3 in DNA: TGTGCCAGCTCACCACTACAGGGCGAGGGGAACACTGAAGCTTTCTTT. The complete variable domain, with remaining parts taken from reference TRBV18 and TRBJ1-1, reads NAGVMQNPRHLVRRRGQEARLRCSPMKGHSHVYWYRQLPEEGLKFMVYLQKENIIDESGMPKERFSAEFPKEGPSILRIQQVVRGDSAAYFCASSPLQGEGNTEAFFGQGTRLTVV.

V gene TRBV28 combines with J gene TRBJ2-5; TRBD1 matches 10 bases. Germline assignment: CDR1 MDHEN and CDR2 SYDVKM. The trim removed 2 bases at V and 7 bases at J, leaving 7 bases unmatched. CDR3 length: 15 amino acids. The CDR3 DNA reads TGTGCCAGCAGTTTAGGGGGACAGGGGACCTGGACCCAGTACTTC. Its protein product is CASSLGGQGTWTQYF.